Listed below are T cell receptor beta chains from one sample, sequenced in a study of regulatory T cells in long-lasting Graves disease. From the multiplex PCR reads, TCRdb called clonotypes with MiXCR, one entry per CDR3 protein. The top ten hold 14% of the sample, which has roughly 250,000 distinct CDR3 sequences, 15% to 20% seen once. This sample was also put to use in a study of T cells in Graves' hyperthyroidism and ophthalmopathy.

The sample was peripheral blood mononuclear cells (PBMCs), taken at new diagnosis, from a patient treated with antithyroid drugs. The receptor source for this set is a young woman with Graves disease. Both conserved end residues are part of each CDR3. A D gene is named only where the DNA matches it firmly. Size is omitted from some rows. Given values are once, few, many or a class for expanded clones.

D gene	V gene	clone size	J gene	CDR3 DNA	CDR3 protein
.	TRBV20-1	many	TRBJ2-3	TGCAGTGCTAGGACCGCCTCCCCCTACACAGATACGCAGTATTTT	CSARTASPYTDTQYF
.	TRBV20-1	many	TRBJ1-1	TGCAGTGCTCTTTCTCCCCGAGGGGCAAGCACTGAAGCTTTCTTT	CSALSPRGASTEAFF
.	TRBV6-1	many	TRBJ1-2	TGTGCCAGCAGTGACTCGGACAGCACCTATGGCTACACCTTC	CASSDSDSTYGYTF
.	TRBV6-2/TRBV6-3	many	TRBJ2-7	TGTGCCAGCAGTGAAAGTGGGCCCTACGAGCAGTACTTC	CASSESGPYEQYF
TRBD1	TRBV25-1	.	TRBJ2-5	TGTGCCAGCAGAGAAGCCGGGACAGGGAAAGAGGAGACCCAGTACTTC	CASREAGTGKEETQYF
.	TRBV20-1	many	TRBJ1-6	TGCAGTGCTAGTATCCCAGGGTCCGATTCACCCCTCCACTTT	CSASIPGSDSPLHF
.	TRBV2	many	TRBJ1-5	TGTGCCAGCGGCGGACAGTCAGGCTATCAGCCCCAGCATTTT	CASGGQSGYQPQHF
TRBD1	TRBV20-1	many	TRBJ1-6	TGCAGTGCTAGCGCCGGGACAGGGTCTTCACCCCTCCACTTT	CSASAGTGSSPLHF
.	TRBV13	many	TRBJ2-1	TGTGCCAGCAGCCATACAGACAATGAGCAGTTCTTC	CASSHTDNEQFF
.	TRBV19	.	TRBJ1-2	TGTGCCAGTAGAGGGGACTATGGCTACACCTTC	CASRGDYGYTF
.	TRBV12-5	many	TRBJ1-5	TGTGCTAGTGGTCTTGCTCGGGGGTTCAATCAGCCCCAGCATTTT	CASGLARGFNQPQHF
TRBD2	TRBV7-9	many	TRBJ2-1	TGTGCCAGCAGCCTAACGGGACTAGCGGGGGCCTACAATGAGCAGTTCTTC	CASSLTGLAGAYNEQFF
.	TRBV20-1	many	TRBJ1-1	TGCAGTTCCCCCGCACAGGCCACTGAAGCTTTCTTT	CSSPAQATEAFF
TRBD2	TRBV11-2	many	TRBJ2-5	TGTGCCAGCAGCTTAGATCGAGGGGAGGGAGAGACCCAGTACTTC	CASSLDRGEGETQYF
.	TRBV3-1	many	TRBJ1-2	TGTGCCAGCAGCCAAGAACCAGACAGCTATGGCTACACCTTC	CASSQEPDSYGYTF
TRBD1	TRBV14	many	TRBJ1-3	TGTGCCAGCAGCCAGTACCCTGACAGGGTCTCTGGAAACACCATATATTTT	CASSQYPDRVSGNTIYF
.	TRBV7-2	many	TRBJ2-1	TGTGCCAGCAGCTTAGGACTCCCTGAACAGTTCTTC	CASSLGLPEQFF
TRBD1	TRBV19	many	TRBJ1-1	TGTGCCAGCAGGGGGGGGAATGGGCGTGCTTTCTTT	CASRGGNGRAFF
.	TRBV7-9	many	TRBJ1-6	TGTGCCAGCACCACCTATATTATCTGGGGCGAGGGTAATTCACCCCTCCACTTT	CASTTYIIWGEGNSPLHF
TRBD2	TRBV6-1	.	TRBJ2-7	TGTGCCAGCAGTCCCGCTGTAGCGGGGGCTTACGCGGGGCAGTACTTC	CASSPAVAGAYAGQYF
.	TRBV6-1	many	TRBJ1-1	TGTGCCAGCAGGCTTACAGGAAACACTGAAGCTTTCTTT	CASRLTGNTEAFF
TRBD2	TRBV28	.	TRBJ2-7	TGTGCCAGCAGTTCCGGGACTAGCGGGAGGGCGAGGGAGCAGTACTTC	CASSSGTSGRAREQYF
TRBD2	TRBV27	many	TRBJ2-1	TGTGCCAGCATCACCACGGGGGGGGGTGGCGAGCAGTTCTTC	CASITTGGGGEQFF
TRBD1	TRBV5-5	many	TRBJ2-5	TGTGCCAGCAGCTTGAAAAGGACAGGTTGGAACCAAGAGACCCAGTACTTC	CASSLKRTGWNQETQYF
TRBD2	TRBV24-1	many	TRBJ2-1	TGTGCCACCAGCAGCGGGGGGGTAGATGAGCAGTTCTTC	CATSSGGVDEQFF
.	TRBV6-1	many	TRBJ2-5	TGTGCCAGCAGGCCCCGGTTGGGCCAAGAGACCCAGTACTTC	CASRPRLGQETQYF
.	TRBV20-1	many	TRBJ1-1	TGCAGTGCCGCACAGGGAAGTATGAACACTGAAGCTTTCTTT	CSAAQGSMNTEAFF
TRBD1	TRBV18	many	TRBJ1-3	TGTGCCAGCTCACCGAACAGGGGGAGCTCTGGAAACACCATATATTTT	CASSPNRGSSGNTIYF
.	TRBV4-2	.	TRBJ2-7	TGTGCCAGCATCCGCCGGGACCCCTACGAGCAGTACTTC	CASIRRDPYEQYF
TRBD2	TRBV20-1	.	TRBJ2-3	TGCAGTGCTAAAGCGGGGGGGCGTGCAGATACGCAGTATTTT	CSAKAGGRADTQYF
TRBD1	TRBV5-1	many	TRBJ1-1	TGCGCCAGCAGCGAGGGACAGGGGGCAATTAGGGACACTGAAGCTTTCTTT	CASSEGQGAIRDTEAFF
.	TRBV29-1	many	TRBJ1-5	TGCAGCGCTGCCGAGGAGGGGCGGCAGCCCCAGCATTTT	CSAAEEGRQPQHF
TRBD1	TRBV7-8	.	TRBJ2-2	TGTGCCAGCAGCAAACCGGGACAGGGGGGTAACACCGGGGAGCTGTTTTTT	CASSKPGQGGNTGELFF
TRBD1	TRBV5-5	.	TRBJ1-4	TGTGCCAGCAGCTTGGGGGGACAGAATGAAAAACTGTTTTTT	CASSLGGQNEKLFF
.	TRBV18	many	TRBJ2-7	TGTGCCAGCTCACCCGGTCTAGACTACGAGCAGTACTTC	CASSPGLDYEQYF
.	TRBV11-2	many	TRBJ1-1	TGTGCCAGCAGCTCTTACCAGGGTGAGAACACTGAAGCTTTCTTT	CASSSYQGENTEAFF
.	TRBV6-5	many	TRBJ1-1	TGTGCCAGCAGTTACAAGGGAAATACTGAAGCTTTCTTT	CASSYKGNTEAFF
TRBD1	TRBV20-1	many	TRBJ1-1	TGCAGTGCTACCCTCAACAGGGGGGCGGTGAACACTGAAGCTTTCTTT	CSATLNRGAVNTEAFF
TRBD2	TRBV7-3	many	TRBJ2-2	TGTGCCAGCAGCTTATTCGGGGGGGCCCTGGACACCGGGGAGCTGTTTTTT	CASSLFGGALDTGELFF
.	TRBV6-1	many	TRBJ1-5	TGTGCCAGCAGGAGAGGTCAGCCCCAGCATTTT	CASRRGQPQHF
TRBD1	TRBV27	few	TRBJ2-1	TGTGCCAGCAGTTCAGGACAGGTTCTCTACAATGAGCAGTTCTTC	CASSSGQVLYNEQFF
.	TRBV19	few	TRBJ2-7	TGTGCCAGTAGTATAAGGACAGATCCCTTCTACGAGCAGTACTTC	CASSIRTDPFYEQYF
TRBD2	TRBV27	many	TRBJ2-1	TGTGCCAGCAGTGCCCGGGGGGGTTCCTACAATGAGCAGTTCTTC	CASSARGGSYNEQFF